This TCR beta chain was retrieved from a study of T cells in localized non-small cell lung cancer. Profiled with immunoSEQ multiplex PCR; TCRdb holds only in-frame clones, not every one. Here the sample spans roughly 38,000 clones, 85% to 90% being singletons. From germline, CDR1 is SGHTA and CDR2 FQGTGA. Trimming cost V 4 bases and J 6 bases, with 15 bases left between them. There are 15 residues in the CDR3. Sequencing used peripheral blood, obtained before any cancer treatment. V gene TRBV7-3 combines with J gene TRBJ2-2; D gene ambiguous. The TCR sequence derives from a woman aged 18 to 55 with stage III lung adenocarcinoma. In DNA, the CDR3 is TGTGCCAGCAGCTCTCCGGGTTATGAGTCCGGGGAGCTGTTTTTT. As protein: CASSSPGYESGELFF.